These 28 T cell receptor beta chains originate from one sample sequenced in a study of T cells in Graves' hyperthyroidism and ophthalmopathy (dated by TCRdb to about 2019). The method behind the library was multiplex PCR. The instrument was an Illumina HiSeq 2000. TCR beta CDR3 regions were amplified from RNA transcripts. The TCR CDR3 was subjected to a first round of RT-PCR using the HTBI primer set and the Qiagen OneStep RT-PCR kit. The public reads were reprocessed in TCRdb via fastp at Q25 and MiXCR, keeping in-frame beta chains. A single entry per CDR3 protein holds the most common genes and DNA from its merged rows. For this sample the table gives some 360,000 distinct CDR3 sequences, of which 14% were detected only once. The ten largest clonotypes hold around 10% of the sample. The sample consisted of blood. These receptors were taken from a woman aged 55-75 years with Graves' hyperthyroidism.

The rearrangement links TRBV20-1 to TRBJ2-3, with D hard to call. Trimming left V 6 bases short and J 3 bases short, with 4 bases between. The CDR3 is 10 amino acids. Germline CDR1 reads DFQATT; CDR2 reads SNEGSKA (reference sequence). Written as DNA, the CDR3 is TGCAGTGCGACAACAGATACGCAGTATTTT. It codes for CSATTDTQYF.

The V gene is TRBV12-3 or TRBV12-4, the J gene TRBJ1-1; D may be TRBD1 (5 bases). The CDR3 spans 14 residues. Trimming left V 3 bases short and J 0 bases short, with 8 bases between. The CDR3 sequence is CASSLTAMNTEAFF. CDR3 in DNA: TGTGCCAGCAGTTTGACAGCGATGAACACTGAAGCTTTCTTT.

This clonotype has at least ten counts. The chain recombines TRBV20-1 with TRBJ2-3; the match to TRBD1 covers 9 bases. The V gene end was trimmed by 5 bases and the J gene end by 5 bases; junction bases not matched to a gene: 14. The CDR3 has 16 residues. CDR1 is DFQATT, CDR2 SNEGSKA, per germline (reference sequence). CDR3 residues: CSAYDRQGGPGDTQYF. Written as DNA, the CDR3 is TGCAGTGCTTACGACAGACAGGGGGGGCCCGGAGATACGCAGTATTTT.

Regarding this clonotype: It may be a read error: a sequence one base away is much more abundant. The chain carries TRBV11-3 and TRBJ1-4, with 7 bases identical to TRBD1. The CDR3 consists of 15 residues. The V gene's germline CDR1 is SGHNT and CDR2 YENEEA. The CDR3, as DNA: TGTGCCAGCAGCTACGGGACAGACCTTAATGAAAAACTGTCTTTT. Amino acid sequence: CASSYGTDLNEKLSF.

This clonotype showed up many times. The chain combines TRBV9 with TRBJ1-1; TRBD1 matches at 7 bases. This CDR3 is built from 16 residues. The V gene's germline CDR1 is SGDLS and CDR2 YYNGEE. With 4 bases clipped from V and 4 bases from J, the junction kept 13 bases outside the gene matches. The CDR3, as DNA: TGTGCCAGCAGCTCAGGGGGAGGGGCGGGTAGCACTGAAGCTTTCTTT. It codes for CASSSGGGAGSTEAFF.

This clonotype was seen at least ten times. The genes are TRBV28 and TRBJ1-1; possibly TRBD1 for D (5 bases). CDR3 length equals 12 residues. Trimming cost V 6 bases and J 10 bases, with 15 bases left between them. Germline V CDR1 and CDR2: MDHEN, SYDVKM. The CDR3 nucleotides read TGTGCCAGCAGCGTCATGGGGGAGGGAGCTTTCTTT. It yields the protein CASSVMGEGAFF.

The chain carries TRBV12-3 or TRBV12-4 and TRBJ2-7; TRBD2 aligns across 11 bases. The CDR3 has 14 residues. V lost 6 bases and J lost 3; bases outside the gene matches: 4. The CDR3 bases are TGTGCCAGCAGGGATAGCGGGGGGGGCTACGAGCAGTACTTC. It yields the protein CASRDSGGGYEQYF.

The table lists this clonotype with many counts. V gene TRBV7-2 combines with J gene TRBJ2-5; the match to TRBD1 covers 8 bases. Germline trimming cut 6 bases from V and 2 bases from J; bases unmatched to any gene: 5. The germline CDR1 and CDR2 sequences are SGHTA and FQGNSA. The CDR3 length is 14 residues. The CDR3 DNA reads TGTGCCAGCAGGCTTTGGACAGGGCAAGAGACCCAGTACTTC. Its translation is CASRLWTGQETQYF. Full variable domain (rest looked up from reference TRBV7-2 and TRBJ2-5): GAGVSQSPSNKVTEKGKDVELRCDPISGHTALYWYRQSLGQGLEFLIYFQGNSAPDKSGLPSDRFSAERTGGSVSTLTIQRTQQEDSAVYLCASRLWTGQETQYFGPGTRLLVL.

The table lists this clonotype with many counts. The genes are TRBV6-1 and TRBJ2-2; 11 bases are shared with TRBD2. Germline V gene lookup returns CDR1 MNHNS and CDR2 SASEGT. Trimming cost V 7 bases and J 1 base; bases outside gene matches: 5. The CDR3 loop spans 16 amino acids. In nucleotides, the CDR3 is TGTGCCAGCACTAGGGGACTAGCGGTGAACACCGGGGAGCTGTTTTTT. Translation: CASTRGLAVNTGELFF.

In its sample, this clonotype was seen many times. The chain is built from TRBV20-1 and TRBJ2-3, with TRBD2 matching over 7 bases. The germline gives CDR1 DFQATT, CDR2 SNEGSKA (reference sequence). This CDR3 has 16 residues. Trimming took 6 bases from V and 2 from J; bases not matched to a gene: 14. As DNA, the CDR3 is TGCAGTGCCGACCTCCAGGCTAGCGGATACACAGATACGCAGTATTTT. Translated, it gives CSADLQASGYTDTQYF.

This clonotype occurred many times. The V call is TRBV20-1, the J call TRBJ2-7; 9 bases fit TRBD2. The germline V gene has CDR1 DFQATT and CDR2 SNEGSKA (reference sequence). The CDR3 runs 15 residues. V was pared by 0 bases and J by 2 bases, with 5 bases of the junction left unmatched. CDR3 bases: TGCAGTGCTAGAGATGCGACTAGCGGCACCTACGAGCAGTACTTC. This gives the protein CSARDATSGTYEQYF.

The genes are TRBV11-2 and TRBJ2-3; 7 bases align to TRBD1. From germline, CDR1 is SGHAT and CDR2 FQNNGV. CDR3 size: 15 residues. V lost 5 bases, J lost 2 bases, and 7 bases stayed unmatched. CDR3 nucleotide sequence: TGTGCCAGCAGCCAGACCACAGGGGCCACAGATACGCAGTATTTT. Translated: CASSQTTGATDTQYF.

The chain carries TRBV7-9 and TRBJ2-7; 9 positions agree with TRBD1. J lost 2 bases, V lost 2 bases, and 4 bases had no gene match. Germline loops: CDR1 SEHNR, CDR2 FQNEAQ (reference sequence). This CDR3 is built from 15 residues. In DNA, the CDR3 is TGTGCCAGCAGCTTACACGGACAGGGGCCCTACGAGCAGTACTTC. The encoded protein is CASSLHGQGPYEQYF.

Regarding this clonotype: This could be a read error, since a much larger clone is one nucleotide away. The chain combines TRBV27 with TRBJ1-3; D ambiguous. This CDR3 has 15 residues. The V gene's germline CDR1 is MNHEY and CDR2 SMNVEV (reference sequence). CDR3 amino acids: CASSVGYSSGNTTYF. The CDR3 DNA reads TGTGCCAGCAGCGTAGGCTACAGCTCTGGAAACACCACATATTTT.

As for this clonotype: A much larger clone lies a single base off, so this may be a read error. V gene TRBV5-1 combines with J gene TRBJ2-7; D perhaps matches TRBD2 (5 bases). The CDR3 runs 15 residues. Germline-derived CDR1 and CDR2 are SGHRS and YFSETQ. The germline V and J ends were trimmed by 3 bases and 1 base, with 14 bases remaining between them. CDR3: CASSSHREGSYEQYF. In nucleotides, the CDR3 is TGCGCCAGCAGCTCCCATAGAGAGGGTTCCTACGAGCAGTACTTC. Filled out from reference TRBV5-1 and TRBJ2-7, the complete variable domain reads KAGVTQTPRYLIKTRGQQVTLSCSPISGHRSVSWYQQTPGQGLQFLFEYFSETQRNKGNFPGRFSGRQFSNSRSEMNVSTLELGDSALYLCASSSHREGSYEQYFGPGTRLTVT.

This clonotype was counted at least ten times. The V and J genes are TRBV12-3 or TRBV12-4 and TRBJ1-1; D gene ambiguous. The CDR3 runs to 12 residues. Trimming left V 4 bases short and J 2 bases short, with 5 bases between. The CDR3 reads CASSSRNTEAFF. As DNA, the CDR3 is TGTGCCAGCAGTTCCAGAAACACTGAAGCTTTCTTT.

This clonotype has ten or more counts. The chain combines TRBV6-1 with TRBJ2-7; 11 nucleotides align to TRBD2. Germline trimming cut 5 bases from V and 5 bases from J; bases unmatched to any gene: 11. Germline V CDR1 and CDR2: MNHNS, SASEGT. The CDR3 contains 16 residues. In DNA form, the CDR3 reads TGTGCCAGCAGTTTGACGCCTACTAGCGGGAGCCACGAGCAGTACTTC. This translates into CASSLTPTSGSHEQYF.

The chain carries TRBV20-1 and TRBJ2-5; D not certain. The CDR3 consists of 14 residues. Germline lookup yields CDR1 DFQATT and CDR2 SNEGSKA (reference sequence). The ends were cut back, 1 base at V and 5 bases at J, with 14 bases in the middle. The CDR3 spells CSARVLNYGETQYF. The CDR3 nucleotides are TGCAGTGCTAGAGTCCTGAACTACGGGGAGACCCAGTACTTC.

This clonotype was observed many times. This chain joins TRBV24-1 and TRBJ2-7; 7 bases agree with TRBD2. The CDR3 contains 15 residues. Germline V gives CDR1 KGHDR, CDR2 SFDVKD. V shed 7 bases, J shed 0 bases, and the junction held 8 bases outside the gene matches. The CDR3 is CATSPSGTLSYEQYF. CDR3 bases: TGTGCCACCAGCCCCAGCGGGACCCTCTCCTACGAGCAGTACTTC.

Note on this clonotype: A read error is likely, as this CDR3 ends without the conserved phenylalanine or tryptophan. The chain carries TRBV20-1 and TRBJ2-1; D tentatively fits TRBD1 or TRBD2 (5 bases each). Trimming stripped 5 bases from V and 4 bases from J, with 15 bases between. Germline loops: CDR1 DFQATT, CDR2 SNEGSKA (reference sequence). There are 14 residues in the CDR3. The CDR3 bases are TGCAGTGCTCAGACCGGGACCGAGTACAATGAGCAGTTCTCC. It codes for CSAQTGTEYNEQFS.

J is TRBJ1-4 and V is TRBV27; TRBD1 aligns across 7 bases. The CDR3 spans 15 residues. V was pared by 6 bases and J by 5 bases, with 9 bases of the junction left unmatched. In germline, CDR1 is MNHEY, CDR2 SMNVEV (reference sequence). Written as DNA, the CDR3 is TGTGCCAGCAGCAATTCGGGACAGCTCAATGAAAAACTGTTTTTT. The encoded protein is CASSNSGQLNEKLFF.

CDR3 coding DNA: TGTGCCAGCAGCTTAGCGAGGCGGGAGGGGGAGACCCAGTACTTC. Amino acid sequence: CASSLARREGETQYF. The V and J genes are TRBV7-8 and TRBJ2-5, with 9 bases lining up with TRBD2. With V trimmed by 0 bases and J by 5 bases, 4 bases remained unmatched. This CDR3 is 15 amino acids long. CDR1 is SGHVS, CDR2 FQNEAQ, per germline.

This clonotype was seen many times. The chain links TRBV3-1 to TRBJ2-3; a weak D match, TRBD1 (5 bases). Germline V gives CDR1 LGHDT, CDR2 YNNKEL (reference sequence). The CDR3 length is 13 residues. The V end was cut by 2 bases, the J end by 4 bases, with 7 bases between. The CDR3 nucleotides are TGTGCCAGCAGCCAACAGGGTTCAGATACGCAGTATTTT. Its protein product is CASSQQGSDTQYF.

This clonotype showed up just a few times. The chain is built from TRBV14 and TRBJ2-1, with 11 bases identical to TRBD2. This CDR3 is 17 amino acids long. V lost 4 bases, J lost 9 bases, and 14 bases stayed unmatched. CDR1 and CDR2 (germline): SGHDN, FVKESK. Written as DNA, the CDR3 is TGTGCCAGCAGCCCCAGGGTAAAGACTAGCGGGATCAGTGAGCAGTTCTTC. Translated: CASSPRVKTSGISEQFF.

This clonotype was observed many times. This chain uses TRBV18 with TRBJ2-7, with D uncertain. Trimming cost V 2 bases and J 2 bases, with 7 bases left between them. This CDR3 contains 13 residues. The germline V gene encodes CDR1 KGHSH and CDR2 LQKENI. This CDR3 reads CASSPDGPYEQYF. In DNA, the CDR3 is TGTGCCAGCTCACCAGACGGCCCCTACGAGCAGTACTTC.

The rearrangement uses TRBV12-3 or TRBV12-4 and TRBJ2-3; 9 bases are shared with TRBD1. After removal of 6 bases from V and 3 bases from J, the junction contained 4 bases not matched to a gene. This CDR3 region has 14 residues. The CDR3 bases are TGTGCCAGCAGACCGACAGGGGGGACAGATACGCAGTATTTT. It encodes CASRPTGGTDTQYF.

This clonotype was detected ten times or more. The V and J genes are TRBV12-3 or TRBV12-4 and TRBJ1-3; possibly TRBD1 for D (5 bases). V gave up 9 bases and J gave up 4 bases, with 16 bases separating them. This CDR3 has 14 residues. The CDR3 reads CARSRGRRGNTIYF. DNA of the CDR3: TGTGCCAGGTCTCGGGGCAGACGAGGAAACACCATATATTTT.

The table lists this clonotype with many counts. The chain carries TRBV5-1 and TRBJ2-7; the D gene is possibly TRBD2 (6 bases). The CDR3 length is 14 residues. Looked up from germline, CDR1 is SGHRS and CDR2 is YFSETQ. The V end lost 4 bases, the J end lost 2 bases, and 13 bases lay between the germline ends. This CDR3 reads CASSGLRGPYEQYF. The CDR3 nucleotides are TGCGCCAGCAGCGGGTTGCGGGGCCCCTACGAGCAGTACTTC.